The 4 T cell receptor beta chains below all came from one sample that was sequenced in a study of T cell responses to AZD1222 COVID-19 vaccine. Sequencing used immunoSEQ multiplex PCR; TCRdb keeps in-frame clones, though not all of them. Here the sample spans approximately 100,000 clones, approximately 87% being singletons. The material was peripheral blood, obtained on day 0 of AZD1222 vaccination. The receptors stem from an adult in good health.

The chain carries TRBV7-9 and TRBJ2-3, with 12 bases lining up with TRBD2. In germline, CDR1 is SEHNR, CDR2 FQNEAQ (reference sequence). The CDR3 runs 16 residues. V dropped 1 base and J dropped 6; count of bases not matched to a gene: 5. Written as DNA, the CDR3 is TGTGCCAGCAGCTTAGGGACTAGCGGGGAGATGGATACGCAGTATTTT. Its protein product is CASSLGTSGEMDTQYF.

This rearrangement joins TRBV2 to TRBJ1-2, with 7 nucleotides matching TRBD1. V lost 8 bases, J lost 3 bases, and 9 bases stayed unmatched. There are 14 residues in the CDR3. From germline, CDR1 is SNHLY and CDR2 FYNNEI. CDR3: CASELRGLHYGYTF. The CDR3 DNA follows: TGTGCCAGCGAACTTAGGGGGCTTCACTATGGCTACACCTTC.

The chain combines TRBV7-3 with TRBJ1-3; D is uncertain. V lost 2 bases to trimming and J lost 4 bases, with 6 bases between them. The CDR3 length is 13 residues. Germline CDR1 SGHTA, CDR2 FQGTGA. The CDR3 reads CASSLGRGNTIYF. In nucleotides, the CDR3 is TGTGCCAGCAGCTTAGGAAGAGGAAACACCATATATTTT.

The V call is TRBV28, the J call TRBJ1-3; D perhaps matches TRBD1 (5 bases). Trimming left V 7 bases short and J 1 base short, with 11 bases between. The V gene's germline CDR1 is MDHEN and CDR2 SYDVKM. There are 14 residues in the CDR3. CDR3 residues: CASTLPGSGNTIYF. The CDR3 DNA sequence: TGTGCCAGCACCCTCCCAGGGTCTGGAAACACCATATATTTT.